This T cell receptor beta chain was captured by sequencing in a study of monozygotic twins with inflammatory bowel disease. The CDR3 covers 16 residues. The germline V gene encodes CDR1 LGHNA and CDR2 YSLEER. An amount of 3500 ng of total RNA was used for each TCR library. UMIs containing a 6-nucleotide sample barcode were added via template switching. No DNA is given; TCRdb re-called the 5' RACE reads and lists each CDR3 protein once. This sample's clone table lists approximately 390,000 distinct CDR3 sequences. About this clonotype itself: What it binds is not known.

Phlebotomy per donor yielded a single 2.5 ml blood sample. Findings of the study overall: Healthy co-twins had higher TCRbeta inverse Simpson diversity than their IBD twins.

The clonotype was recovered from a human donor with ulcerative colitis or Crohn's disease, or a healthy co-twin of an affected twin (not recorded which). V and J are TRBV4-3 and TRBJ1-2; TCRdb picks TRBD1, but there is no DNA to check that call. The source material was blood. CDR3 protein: CASSQGGVGGAGGYTF.